The present T cell receptor beta chain was sequenced within a study of blood T cell repertoires in COVID-19. Background on the study: The United States, Italy and Spain supplied acute and convalescent COVID-19 samples. In each case, the material was cDNA or gDNA derived from T cells, B-cell-depleted T cells, or PBMCs.

As originally analysed: Amplification with reference gene primers provided the estimates of nucleated cell counts. Repertoires were generated with immunoSEQ multiplex PCR, while TCRdb's copy carries only in-frame clones and drops some. V and J calls and clone size are as listed in that table; D and trimming were resolved from the DNA. The sample records 200,000 or so clones, over 75% being singletons. This CDR3 comprises 13 residues. V was cut by 6 bases and J by 2 bases, with 10 bases left in between. Germline assignment: CDR1 SNHLY and CDR2 FYNNEI. The gene calls are TRBV2 and TRBJ1-1; D may be TRBD1 (5 bases). The specimen sequenced was peripheral blood. The TCR was taken from a man in his forties with active or convalescent COVID-19. The CDR3 here is CASRYGANTEAFF. The CDR3 coding sequence is TGTGCCAGCAGATATGGGGCAAACACTGAAGCTTTCTTT.